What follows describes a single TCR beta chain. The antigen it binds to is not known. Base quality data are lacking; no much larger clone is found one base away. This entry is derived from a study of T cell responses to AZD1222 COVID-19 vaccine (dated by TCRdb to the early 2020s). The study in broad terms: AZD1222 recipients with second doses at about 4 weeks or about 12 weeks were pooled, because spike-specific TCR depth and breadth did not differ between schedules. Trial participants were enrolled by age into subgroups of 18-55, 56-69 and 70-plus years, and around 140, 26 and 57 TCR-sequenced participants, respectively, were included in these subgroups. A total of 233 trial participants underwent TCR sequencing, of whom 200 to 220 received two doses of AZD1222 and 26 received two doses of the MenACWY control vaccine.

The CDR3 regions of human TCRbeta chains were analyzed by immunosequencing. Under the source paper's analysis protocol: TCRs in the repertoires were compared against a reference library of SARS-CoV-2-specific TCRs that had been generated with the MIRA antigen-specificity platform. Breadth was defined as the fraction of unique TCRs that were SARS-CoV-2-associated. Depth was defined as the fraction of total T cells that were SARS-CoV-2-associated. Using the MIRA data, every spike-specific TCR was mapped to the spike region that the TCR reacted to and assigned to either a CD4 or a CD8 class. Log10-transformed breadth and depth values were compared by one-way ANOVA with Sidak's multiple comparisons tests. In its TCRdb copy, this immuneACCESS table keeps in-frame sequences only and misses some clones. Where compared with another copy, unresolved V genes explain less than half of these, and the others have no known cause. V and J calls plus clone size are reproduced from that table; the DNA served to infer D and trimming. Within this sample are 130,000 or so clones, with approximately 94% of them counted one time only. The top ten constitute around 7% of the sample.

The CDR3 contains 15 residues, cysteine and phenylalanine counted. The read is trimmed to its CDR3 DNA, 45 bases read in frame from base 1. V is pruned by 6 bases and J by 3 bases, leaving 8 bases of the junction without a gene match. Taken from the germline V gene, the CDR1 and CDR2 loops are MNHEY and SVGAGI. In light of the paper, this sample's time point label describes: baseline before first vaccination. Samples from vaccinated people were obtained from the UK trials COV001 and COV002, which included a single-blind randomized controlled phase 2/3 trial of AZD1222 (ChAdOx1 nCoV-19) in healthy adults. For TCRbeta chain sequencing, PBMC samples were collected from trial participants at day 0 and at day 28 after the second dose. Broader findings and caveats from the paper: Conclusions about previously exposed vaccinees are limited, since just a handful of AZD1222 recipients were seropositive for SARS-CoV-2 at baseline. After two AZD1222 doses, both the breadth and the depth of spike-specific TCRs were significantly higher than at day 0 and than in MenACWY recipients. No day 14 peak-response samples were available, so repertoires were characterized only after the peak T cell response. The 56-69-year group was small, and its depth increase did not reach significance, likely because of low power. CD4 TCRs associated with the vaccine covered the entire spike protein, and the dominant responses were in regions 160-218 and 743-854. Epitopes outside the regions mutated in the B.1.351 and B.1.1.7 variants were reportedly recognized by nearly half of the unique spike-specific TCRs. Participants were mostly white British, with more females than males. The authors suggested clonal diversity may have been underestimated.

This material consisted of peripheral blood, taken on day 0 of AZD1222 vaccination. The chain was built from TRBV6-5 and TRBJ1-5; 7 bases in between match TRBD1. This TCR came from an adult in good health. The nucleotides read TGTGCCAGCAGGAGAGGACAGGACCCCAATCAGCCCCAGCATTTT. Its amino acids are CASRRGQDPNQPQHF.